The entry below gives a single T cell receptor (beta chain) sequence along with its context. The source of the sample is a study of Ad26.COV2.S vaccination and SARS-CoV-2 variants. TCRdb's table, derived via immunoSEQ multiplex PCR, lists solely in-frame clones and lacks some. The data hold about 350,000 clones, with roughly 90% observed a single time. Treatment in this sample: around 19 received Ad26.COV2.S at low or high dose, single or two shots; 5 received placebo; per-sample allocation not given. Sampling took place 63 days after the first vaccine or placebo injection. The CDR3 has 16 residues. V was cut by 3 bases and J by 8 bases, with 25 bases left in between. Germline V gene sequence: CDR1 DFQATT, CDR2 SNEGSKA (reference sequence).

V usage is TRBV20-1 and J usage is TRBJ1-2; a weak D match, TRBD1 (6 bases). The origin of this receptor is a person between 18 and 65 years old who received the Ad26.COV2.S COVID-19 vaccine or a placebo. The input for sequencing was peripheral blood, taken in a trial of Ad26.COV2.S vaccine versus placebo. CDR3: CSASFPTGLGPRGYTF. The CDR3 region has the DNA TGCAGTGCTAGTTTCCCGACAGGATTAGGGCCTAGGGGCTACACCTTC.